Below, 11 T cell receptor beta chains from the same sample are listed, as sequenced in a study of T cell changes during pregnancy in multiple sclerosis. Clones were read by immunoSEQ multiplex PCR, and TCRdb kept only the in-frame ones, dropping some. The sample includes just under 70,000 clones, about 90% of them seen just once. The sample in question was peripheral blood, obtained in the second trimester of pregnancy. All receptors come from a female donor with multiple sclerosis, enrolled in a pregnancy study.

This chain connects TRBV5-8 to TRBJ1-5; possible D gene TRBD1, 5 bases. The V gene's germline CDR1 is SGHTS and CDR2 YDEGEE. Between the trimmed V and J ends, which lost 0 bases and 6 bases, there was a span of 10 bases. CDR3 length equals 14 residues. The CDR3 bases are TGTGCCAGCAGCTTGGCAGGGAGGCGTCAGCCCCAGCATTTT. It yields the protein CASSLAGRRQPQHF.

This clone was observed a single time. The V gene is TRBV5-4, the J gene TRBJ2-5; possibly TRBD2 for D (6 bases). The J call may be faulty, since TRBJ2-7 better matches the DNA end. The CDR3 runs 14 residues. The germline CDR1 and CDR2 sequences are SGHNT and YYREEE (reference sequence). The DNA for the CDR3 is TGTGCCAGCAGCTTGGAACGGGGGAGGTACGAGCAGTACTTC. This translates into CASSLERGRYEQYF.

The CDR3 here is CASRLTGPEAFF. In nucleotides, the CDR3 is TGTGCCAGCAGGCTGACAGGGCCTGAAGCTTTCTTT. The chain recombines TRBV2 with TRBJ1-1, with 7 bases matching TRBD1. Germline CDR1 and CDR2: SNHLY and FYNNEI. The length of the CDR3 is 12 residues. Trimming at V came to 6 bases and at J to 6 bases, leaving 4 bases not matched to a gene.

V usage is TRBV4-3 and J usage is TRBJ2-2; 7 nucleotides line up with TRBD2. CDR1 and CDR2 (germline): LGHNA, YSLEER. Trimming took 2 bases from V and 5 from J; bases not matched to a gene: 5. This CDR3 spans 15 amino acids. CDR3 protein: CASSQLPGGTGELFF. CDR3 in DNA: TGCGCCAGCAGCCAACTCCCCGGGGGGACCGGGGAGCTGTTTTTT.

J is TRBJ2-7 and V is TRBV7-9; D might be TRBD2 (6 bases). Germline lookup yields CDR1 SEHNR and CDR2 FQNEAQ (reference sequence). This CDR3 has 16 residues. The V gene lost 3 bases and the J gene lost 2 bases, with 17 bases spanning the gap. Written as DNA, the CDR3 is TGTGCCAGCAGCTTTGGGCCGGGACGGACTACCTACGAGCAGTACTTC. Residues: CASSFGPGRTTYEQYF.

The V and J genes are TRBV6-6 and TRBJ2-2; TRBD2 matches at 7 bases. Trimming at V came to 3 bases and at J to 1 base, leaving 5 bases not matched to a gene. Per germline, CDR1 MNHNY and CDR2 SVGAGI (reference sequence). The CDR3 runs 16 residues. The CDR3: CASSYSSGVNTGELFF. The DNA for the CDR3 is TGTGCCAGCAGTTATTCAAGCGGGGTGAACACCGGGGAGCTGTTTTTT.

The chain recombines TRBV10-3 with TRBJ2-7; 9 bases are shared with TRBD1. The CDR3 covers 18 residues. V lost 1 base, J lost 2 bases, and 12 bases stayed unmatched. The germline V gene has CDR1 ENHRY and CDR2 SYGVKD. The CDR3 protein is CAISEWGTGSISTYEQYF. DNA of the CDR3: TGTGCCATCAGTGAGTGGGGGACAGGGTCTATCTCTACCTACGAGCAGTACTTC.

V gene TRBV12-5 combines with J gene TRBJ2-1, with 7 bases fitting TRBD2. CDR1 LGHNT and CDR2 FRNRAP come from the germline V gene. CDR3 length: 13 amino acids. The V gene end was trimmed by 1 base and the J gene end by 6 bases; junction bases not matched to a gene: 0. The DNA of the CDR3 is TGTGCTAGTGGTTTGGGGGGGGGCAATGAGCAGTTCTTC. It specifies CASGLGGGNEQFF. The variable domain in full, completed from reference TRBV12-5 and TRBJ2-1, reads DARVTQTPRHKVTEMGQEVTMRCQPILGHNTVFWYRQTMMQGLELLAYFRNRAPLDDSGMPKDRFSAEMPDATLATLKIQPSEPRDSAVYFCASGLGGGNEQFFGPGTRLTVL.

This chain uses TRBV5-1 with TRBJ2-7, with D unresolved. Trimming removed 4 bases from V and 0 bases from J, with 8 bases in between. The CDR3 runs to 13 residues. Germline values: CDR1 SGHRS, CDR2 YFSETQ. The CDR3 bases are TGCGCCAGCAGCATCCATAGCTCCTACGAGCAGTACTTC. It encodes CASSIHSSYEQYF.

The genes are TRBV5-6 and TRBJ1-5; 8 bases are shared with TRBD1. After removal of 3 bases from V and 4 bases from J, the junction contained 6 bases not matched to a gene. The CDR3 covers 15 residues. Germline loops: CDR1 SGHDT, CDR2 YYEEEE. CDR3 sequence: CASSYRDRYNQPQHF. CDR3 nucleotide sequence: TGTGCCAGCAGCTACAGGGACAGGTATAATCAGCCCCAGCATTTT.

The V and J genes are TRBV23-1 and TRBJ2-7, with D maybe TRBD1 (6 bases). TRBV23-1 belongs to the ORF category, with a function that is uncertain. The CDR3 is made up of 14 amino acids. Deletions cut 3 bases from V and 4 bases from J, with 13 bases between. CDR3 nucleotides: TGCGCCAGCAGTCATTCCAAACAGGGTTACGAGCAGTACTTC. This encodes CASSHSKQGYEQYF.